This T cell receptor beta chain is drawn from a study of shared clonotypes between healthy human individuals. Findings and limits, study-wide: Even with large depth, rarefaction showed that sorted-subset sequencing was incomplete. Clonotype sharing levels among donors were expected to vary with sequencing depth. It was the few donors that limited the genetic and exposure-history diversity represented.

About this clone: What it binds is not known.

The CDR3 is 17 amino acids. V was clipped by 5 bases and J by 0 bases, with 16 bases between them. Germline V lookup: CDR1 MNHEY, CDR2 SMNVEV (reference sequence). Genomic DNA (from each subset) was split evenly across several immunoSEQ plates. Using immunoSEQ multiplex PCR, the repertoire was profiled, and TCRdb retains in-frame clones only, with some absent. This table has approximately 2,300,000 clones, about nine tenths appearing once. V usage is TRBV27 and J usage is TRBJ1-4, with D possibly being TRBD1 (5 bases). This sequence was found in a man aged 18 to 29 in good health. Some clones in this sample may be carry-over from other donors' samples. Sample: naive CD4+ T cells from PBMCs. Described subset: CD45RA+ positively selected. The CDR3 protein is CASSTRTPGPTNEKLFF. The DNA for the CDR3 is TGTGCCAGCAGTACACGAACCCCAGGGCCAACTAATGAAAAACTGTTTTTT.